What follows are 20 T cell receptor beta chains derived from one specimen sequenced in a study of T cell responses to AZD1222 COVID-19 vaccine. Only in-frame clones appear in the TCRdb table, and some are missing; sequencing was by immunoSEQ multiplex PCR. The sample lists around 150,000 clones; 94% were seen once. The sample was peripheral blood, taken on day 0 of AZD1222 vaccination. Receptor source: an adult in good health.

The rearrangement joins TRBV19 to TRBJ1-3; D gene unclear. The CDR3 is 17 amino acids. Germline CDR1 reads LNHDA; CDR2 reads SQIVND (reference sequence). The germline V and J ends were trimmed by 1 base and 2 bases, with 15 bases remaining between them. The CDR3 DNA sequence: TGTGCCAGTAGTATAGCGAGCCCGGCGGAAGCTGGAAACACCATATATTTT. It encodes CASSIASPAEAGNTIYF.

V gene TRBV10-2 combines with J gene TRBJ1-4, with 7 bases fitting TRBD1. J lost 6 bases, V lost 8 bases, and 3 bases had no gene match. This CDR3 contains 12 residues. Germline V lookup: CDR1 WSHSY, CDR2 SAAADI. CDR3 sequence reads: CASRQGDEKLFF. CDR3 DNA: TGCGCCAGCCGGCAGGGGGATGAAAAACTGTTTTTT.

V gene TRBV6-5 combines with J gene TRBJ2-7; a weak D match, TRBD1 (5 bases). This CDR3 is 13 amino acids long. The germline V gene encodes CDR1 MNHEY and CDR2 SVGAGI. Trimming removed 6 bases from V and 4 bases from J, with 13 bases in between. The CDR3 loop is CASRPIAGYEQYF. CDR3 DNA: TGTGCCAGCAGACCAATTGCAGGGTACGAGCAGTACTTC.

The chain employs TRBV6-5 and TRBJ1-1, with a tentative D call TRBD1 (5 bases). V lost 2 bases to trimming and J lost 4 bases, with 8 bases between them. The CDR3 consists of 13 residues. The germline V gene has CDR1 MNHEY and CDR2 SVGAGI. DNA of the CDR3: TGTGCCAGCAGTTACAGGCAGGGCACTGAAGCTTTCTTT. Residues: CASSYRQGTEAFF.

The chain links TRBV24-1 to TRBJ2-1; 8 bases are a match to TRBD2. The CDR3 length is 16 residues. Germline loops: CDR1 KGHDR, CDR2 SFDVKD. With 3 bases clipped from V and 4 bases from J, the junction kept 7 bases outside the gene matches. CDR3 region: CATSDPERGSYNEQFF. The CDR3 DNA reads TGTGCCACCAGTGATCCCGAGCGGGGGTCTTACAATGAGCAGTTCTTC.

The gene calls are TRBV25-1 and TRBJ1-1; D is ambiguous. Germline assignment: CDR1 MGHDK and CDR2 SYGVNS. The CDR3 is made up of 14 amino acids. The V gene lost 5 bases and the J gene lost 2 bases, with 12 bases spanning the gap. For the CDR3, the DNA is TGTGCCAGCAGTCCCTTGACGGACAACACTGAAGCTTTCTTT. It encodes CASSPLTDNTEAFF.

This clone was seen once. The V gene is TRBV18, the J gene TRBJ1-6; 7 bases match TRBD1. The V gene's germline CDR1 is KGHSH and CDR2 LQKENI. The junction had 7 bases not matched to a gene; V was cut back by 3 bases and J by 8 bases. The CDR3 covers 15 residues. The CDR3 sequence is CASSPRQGGDSPLHF. CDR3 sequence (DNA): TGTGCCAGCTCACCGCGACAGGGTGGGGATTCACCCCTCCACTTT.

V gene TRBV12-3 or TRBV12-4 combines with J gene TRBJ1-1; D not resolved. The V and J ends lost 6 bases and 2 bases respectively, with 10 bases between them. The CDR3 totals 13 residues. CDR3 protein: CASSLAFNTEAFF. The CDR3 DNA follows: TGTGCCAGCAGCCTAGCCTTTAACACTGAAGCTTTCTTT.

The V gene is TRBV6-5, the J gene TRBJ1-3; D unresolved. The CDR3 spans 15 residues. Germline V gene sequence: CDR1 MNHEY, CDR2 SVGAGI. V lost 6 bases and J lost 2, with 14 bases in between. The CDR3 DNA reads TGTGCCAGCAGCCGCGCGAGGGTTACTGGAAACACCATATATTTT. Protein: CASSRARVTGNTIYF.

The chain uses TRBV30 and TRBJ1-1; no reliable D call. Germline lookup yields CDR1 GTSNPN and CDR2 SVGIG (reference sequence). The CDR3 is made up of 11 amino acids. With 0 bases removed from V and 4 bases from J, the gap between germline ends came to 3 bases. The CDR3 is CAWSVTTEAFF. In DNA, the CDR3 is TGTGCCTGGAGTGTGACCACTGAAGCTTTCTTT.

The chain carries TRBV5-1 and TRBJ1-4; D might be TRBD1 (6 bases). Trimming left V 4 bases short and J 0 bases short, with 13 bases between. The CDR3 contains 16 residues. Germline lookup yields CDR1 SGHRS and CDR2 YFSETQ. CDR3: CASSPFRGATNEKLFF. CDR3 nucleotides: TGCGCCAGCAGCCCTTTCAGGGGTGCAACTAATGAAAAACTGTTTTTT.

The chain carries TRBV6-5 and TRBJ1-4; 10 positions agree with TRBD1. Per the germline V gene, CDR1 is MNHEY and CDR2 is SVGAGI. The V segment lost 4 bases and the J segment 5 bases; nucleotides outside the gene matches: 1. CDR3 size: 14 residues. CDR3 in DNA: TGTGCCAGCAGTTCGGGACAGGGGAATGAAAAACTGTTTTTT. Its protein is CASSSGQGNEKLFF.

V gene TRBV4-1 combines with J gene TRBJ1-1, with unresolved D. Trimming removed 2 bases from V and 4 bases from J, with 5 bases in between. The CDR3 loop spans 12 amino acids. The germline CDR1 and CDR2 sequences are MGHRA and YSYEKL. As DNA, the CDR3 is TGCGCCAGCAGCCAAAGCCGCACTGAAGCTTTCTTT. It yields the protein CASSQSRTEAFF.

The chain recombines TRBV7-2 with TRBJ1-2, with a possible D match to TRBD1 (5 bases). CDR1 is SGHTA, CDR2 FQGNSA, per germline. Trimming took 4 bases from V and 8 from J, leaving 14 bases between them. The CDR3 covers 13 residues. The CDR3 loop reads CASSSDLGGGYTF. The CDR3 DNA reads as TGTGCCAGCAGCTCAGATCTGGGGGGAGGCTACACCTTC.

The chain uses TRBV13 and TRBJ1-1; no definite D call. This CDR3 spans 14 amino acids. The V gene lost 0 bases and the J gene lost 4 bases, with 9 bases spanning the gap. CDR1 and CDR2 from the germline V gene are PRHDT and FYEKMQ (reference sequence). CDR3 DNA sequence: TGTGCCAGCAGCTTAGGTGGTGGGGTCACTGAAGCTTTCTTT. Protein: CASSLGGGVTEAFF.

The chain has TRBV27 and TRBJ2-7; D uncertain. Between the trimmed V and J ends, which lost 2 bases and 4 bases, there was a span of 9 bases. The CDR3 spans 13 residues. The germline V gene encodes CDR1 MNHEY and CDR2 SMNVEV (reference sequence). The CDR3 sequence is CASSLGTAYEQYF. In DNA, the CDR3 is TGTGCCAGCAGTTTAGGTACGGCTTACGAGCAGTACTTC.

The rearrangement uses TRBV18 and TRBJ1-5; maybe TRBD1 (5 bases). The CDR3 consists of 15 residues. Trimming took 3 bases from V and 6 from J, leaving 15 bases between them. Germline CDR1 is KGHSH and CDR2 is LQKENI. The CDR3: CASSPPTEGRQPQHF. Written as DNA, the CDR3 is TGTGCCAGCTCACCTCCGACCGAGGGGCGTCAGCCCCAGCATTTT.

Written as DNA, the CDR3 is TGTGCCAGCACCCGAACCAATGAGCAGTTCTTC. It codes for CASTRTNEQFF. The chain is built from TRBV28 and TRBJ2-1; D is unclear. The V end was cut by 7 bases, the J end by 6 bases, with 7 bases between. Germline CDR1 is MDHEN and CDR2 is SYDVKM. CDR3 length equals 11 residues.

V is TRBV24-1 and J is TRBJ2-1; D ambiguous. CDR1 KGHDR and CDR2 SFDVKD come from the germline V gene. This CDR3 comprises 13 residues. V gave up 7 bases and J gave up 6 bases, with 12 bases separating them. The CDR3 DNA follows: TGTGCCACCAGAAATAAGGCATCCAATGAGCAGTTCTTC. Translating it yields CATRNKASNEQFF.

The chain links TRBV27 to TRBJ1-1, with D hard to call. Between the trimmed V and J ends, which lost 0 bases and 5 bases, there was a span of 10 bases. Germline-derived CDR1 and CDR2 are MNHEY and SMNVEV (reference sequence). The CDR3 loop spans 14 amino acids. Here the CDR3 reads CASSLSYQVTEAFF. Here the CDR3 DNA reads TGTGCCAGCAGTTTATCCTACCAGGTGACTGAAGCTTTCTTT.